This is a list of T cell receptor beta chains from one sample in a study of blood T cell repertoires in COVID-19. Libraries were prepared by immunoSEQ multiplex PCR; TCRdb keeps only in-frame clonotypes and omits some of them. The repertoire holds around 200,000 clones, more than 70% seen once, with under 3% in the top ten. The sequencing input was peripheral blood. The receptors here all came from a man over 45 with active or convalescent COVID-19. The conserved cysteine and the conserved F or W are not part of the CDR3 here. Fields, in order: J gene, V gene, clone size, CDR3 protein. The listing skips clone size in some rows; elsewhere it reads once, few, many or a size class.

>TRBJ1-1|TRBV19|-
ASSIQGANTEAF
>TRBJ2-7|TRBV5-1|-
ASSSQGLDFYEQY
>TRBJ1-2|TRBV30|few
AWSVGRGDGYT
>TRBJ2-7|TRBV10-1|-
ASSESGQGTYEQY
>TRBJ1-1|TRBV4-1|-
ASSPLPGGTEAF
>TRBJ2-3|TRBV7-6|-
ASSPGTGPWTQY
>TRBJ1-1|TRBV4-3|-
ASSQVRGRGTEAF
>TRBJ2-3|TRBV4-1|-
ASSQERPTSGLDTQY
>TRBJ1-4|TRBV29-1|-
SVDFGGVELF
>TRBJ2-5|TRBV6-1|-
ASSDLVPETQY
>TRBJ2-7|TRBV5-4|-
ASSALRGGGSYEQY
>TRBJ1-5|TRBV3-1/TRBV3-2|few
ASSRTTGRNQPQH
>TRBJ1-5|TRBV28|few
ASSLRTGTQPQH
>TRBJ1-1|TRBV5-4|-
ASSTKTGPDTEAF
>TRBJ1-5|TRBV19|-
ASSRQGAGQPQH
>TRBJ2-3|TRBV5-1|-
ASNSRGGSITDTQY
>TRBJ2-5|TRBV2|-
ASSVQGREETQY
>TRBJ2-4|TRBV11-2|-
ASSLDPRQGANIQY
>TRBJ2-7|TRBV6-5|-
ASSYIDRGSYEQY
>TRBJ2-2|TRBV19|-
ASRRTSGSDTGELF
>TRBJ1-2|TRBV19|-
ASSPRDSYGYT
>TRBJ1-5|TRBV5-1|-
ASSLTGIGQPQH
>TRBJ2-2|TRBV28|-
ASSLGGSDTGELF
>TRBJ2-7|TRBV21-1|-
ASRDRASYEQY
>TRBJ2-5|TRBV7-2|-
ASSLDGAYQETQY
>TRBJ2-3|TRBV5-1|-
ASSSNTDTQY
>TRBJ1-5|TRBV5-4|-
ASSFKSTVGGEGNQPQH
>TRBJ1-1|TRBV28|-
ASPGGQAPAEAF
>TRBJ2-1|TRBV6-1|few
ASSEGLAGGNNEQF
>TRBJ1-5|TRBV19|-
ASRTGNKPQH
>TRBJ2-7|TRBV11-2|-
ASSPWTAPYEQY
>TRBJ2-5|TRBV7-7|-
ASSLTLGEETQY
>TRBJ1-2|TRBV10-1|-
ASSLDRVDGYT
>TRBJ2-3|TRBV18|-
ASSPSDTQY
>TRBJ1-1|TRBV5-1|-
ASSLEINRGSTEAF
>TRBJ2-2|TRBV10-1|few
ASSERDRGPTGELF
>TRBJ1-3|TRBV2|once
ASSGLEDRVGNTIY
>TRBJ2-7|TRBV6-5|-
ASGRVTPYEQY
>TRBJ2-3|TRBV24-1|-
ATSWQRTDTQY
>TRBJ1-2|TRBV10-2|-
ASSLRTGNGYT
>TRBJ2-7|TRBV24-1|-
ATSDRTSGSYEQY
>TRBJ2-7|TRBV4-3|-
ASSSGQGLGEQY
>TRBJ1-3|TRBV9|few
ASSLGHSAGNTIY
>TRBJ1-5|TRBV6-2/TRBV6-3|few
ASSRKDRGNQPQH
>TRBJ1-2|TRBV18|-
ASSPSQANYGYT
>TRBJ2-1|TRBV3-1/TRBV3-2|-
ASSQVPGLGQRTKDNEQF
>TRBJ1-6|TRBV6-4|-
ASRAPPKRWRVTYNSPLH
>TRBJ1-1|TRBV27|-
ASSRGRWTEAF
>TRBJ1-2|TRBV30|-
AWMEGSDYGYT
>TRBJ1-1|TRBV10-1|-
ASSESRDTTIAF
>TRBJ2-3|TRBV9|-
ASSVTGTGGIDTQY